The rows below give T cell receptor beta chains drawn from one sample of a study of identical twins. TCRdb reprocessed the 5' RACE reads via MiXCR and lists one record per CDR3 protein. Here the sample spans some 500,000 distinct CDR3 sequences, over 8.5% being singletons. These data also featured in a second study, about yellow fever vaccine responses in identical twins.

The sample was PBMCs. The receptors derive from a woman in her late teens or twenties in good health. Both conserved end residues are part of each CDR3. The D gene is left open where the match is weak. Where a row states a size, it is once, few, many or the class of an expanded clone; other rows omit it.

v_call	d_call	j_call	clone_size	cdr3_aa	cdr3_nt
TRBV19	-	TRBJ2-5	-	CASSTRFQETQYF	TGTGCCAGTAGTACCAGATTCCAAGAGACCCAGTACTTC
TRBV5-1	-	TRBJ2-7	few	CASSPQDGAYEQYF	TGCGCCAGCAGCCCCCAGGACGGAGCCTACGAGCAGTACTTC
TRBV7-2	TRBD2	TRBJ2-7	many	CASSPTSVGDYEQYF	TGTGCCAGCAGCCCGACTAGCGTTGGGGATTACGAGCAGTACTTC
TRBV28	-	TRBJ2-1	many	CASSSSQGGSYNEQFF	TGTGCCAGCAGTTCCAGCCAGGGGGGCTCCTACAATGAGCAGTTCTTC
TRBV6-2/TRBV6-3	TRBD2	TRBJ2-7	many	CASRELAASYEQYF	TGTGCCAGCAGAGAACTAGCGGCTTCCTACGAGCAGTACTTC
TRBV12-3/TRBV12-4	TRBD2	TRBJ2-1	few	CASSPTSGIGNEQFF	TGTGCCAGCAGTCCTACTAGCGGGATTGGGAATGAGCAGTTCTTC
TRBV2	-	TRBJ1-2	few	CASSEARQRDYGYTF	TGTGCCAGCAGTGAAGCACGACAGCGTGACTATGGCTACACCTTC
TRBV29-1	-	TRBJ2-1	many	CSLISPETYNEQFF	TGCAGCCTAATTAGCCCAGAAACCTACAATGAGCAGTTCTTC
TRBV29-1	-	TRBJ2-1	few	CSGSRLARDNEQFF	TGCAGCGGGAGTAGGTTGGCCAGGGACAATGAGCAGTTCTTC
TRBV27	TRBD1	TRBJ2-1	-	CASSLGQGFGEQFF	TGTGCCAGCAGTTTGGGACAGGGATTTGGCGAGCAGTTCTTC
TRBV2	TRBD1	TRBJ1-5	-	CASRGGQGIPQHF	TGTGCCAGCAGGGGAGGACAGGGTATACCCCAGCATTTT
TRBV3-1	-	TRBJ2-3	few	CAFCFSEPGHSPTDTQYF	TGTGCCTTCTGTTTCAGCGAACCGGGACACAGCCCCACAGATACGCAGTATTTT
TRBV4-3	TRBD2	TRBJ2-2	-	CASSQGLAGAVGTGELFF	TGCGCCAGCAGCCAGGGACTAGCGGGAGCGGTGGGCACCGGGGAGCTGTTTTTT
TRBV9	TRBD1	TRBJ2-5	many	CASSLSGTGSEETQYF	TGTGCCAGCAGCCTCTCCGGGACAGGGAGTGAAGAGACCCAGTACTTC
TRBV7-8	TRBD2	TRBJ2-7	-	CASSLAELAGGEQYF	TGTGCCAGCAGCTTAGCAGAACTAGCGGGAGGCGAGCAGTACTTC
TRBV6-2/TRBV6-3	TRBD2	TRBJ2-7	-	CASSYSIAGGSYEQYF	TGTGCCAGCAGTTACTCGATTGCGGGAGGCTCCTACGAGCAGTACTTC
TRBV11-2	-	TRBJ2-7	few	CASRRTANYYEQYF	TGTGCCAGCAGAAGGACAGCGAATTACTACGAGCAGTACTTC
TRBV5-1	TRBD2	TRBJ2-3	few	CASSLSGNADTQYF	TGCGCCAGCAGCTTGAGCGGGAACGCAGATACGCAGTATTTT
TRBV3-1	-	TRBJ2-3	-	CAICLALGRTPGTDTQYF	TGTGCCATCTGTTTAGCGCTGGGACGCACTCCTGGCACAGATACGCAGTATTTT
TRBV3-1	-	TRBJ1-2	-	CASSRTDRPNYGYTF	TGTGCCAGCAGCCGAACGGACAGACCTAACTATGGCTACACCTTC
TRBV5-1	-	TRBJ2-3	many	CASSLEKQADTQYF	TGCGCCAGCAGCTTGGAAAAGCAGGCAGATACGCAGTATTTT
TRBV12-3/TRBV12-4	-	TRBJ2-1	many	CASSLVGGEQFF	TGTGCCAGCAGTTTAGTAGGGGGTGAGCAGTTCTTC
TRBV29-1	TRBD1	TRBJ2-5	-	CSVARTGRQETQYF	TGCAGCGTTGCCCGGACAGGGCGGCAAGAGACCCAGTACTTC
TRBV12-3/TRBV12-4	TRBD1	TRBJ2-5	few	CATRDRVLTQYF	TGTGCCACCCGGGACAGGGTTTTGACCCAGTACTTC